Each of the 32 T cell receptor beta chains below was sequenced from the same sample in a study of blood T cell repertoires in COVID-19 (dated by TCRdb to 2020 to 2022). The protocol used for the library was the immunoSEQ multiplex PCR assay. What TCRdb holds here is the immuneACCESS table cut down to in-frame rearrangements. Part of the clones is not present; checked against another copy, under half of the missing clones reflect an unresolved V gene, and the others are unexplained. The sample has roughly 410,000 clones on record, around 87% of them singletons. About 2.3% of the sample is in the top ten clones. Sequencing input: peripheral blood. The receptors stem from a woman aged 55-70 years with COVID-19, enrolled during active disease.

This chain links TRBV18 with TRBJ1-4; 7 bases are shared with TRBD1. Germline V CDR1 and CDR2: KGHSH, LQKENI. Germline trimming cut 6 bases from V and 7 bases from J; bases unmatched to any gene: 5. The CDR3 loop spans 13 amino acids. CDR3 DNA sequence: TGTGCCAGCTCTCCGACAGGGCTTGAAAAACTGTTTTTT. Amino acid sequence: CASSPTGLEKLFF.

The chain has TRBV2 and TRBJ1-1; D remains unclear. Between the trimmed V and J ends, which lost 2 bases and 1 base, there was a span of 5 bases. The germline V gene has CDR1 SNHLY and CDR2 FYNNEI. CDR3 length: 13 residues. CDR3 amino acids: CASSEQWNTEAFF. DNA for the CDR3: TGTGCCAGCAGTGAACAATGGAACACTGAAGCTTTCTTT.

The CDR3 is CASSYNTGRGTEAFF. Written as DNA, the CDR3 is TGTGCCAGCAGTTACAATACAGGGAGGGGCACTGAAGCTTTCTTT. The V gene is TRBV6-5, the J gene TRBJ1-1; TRBD1 is a possible D gene (6 bases). This CDR3 has 15 residues. In germline, CDR1 is MNHEY, CDR2 SVGAGI. The V end lost 2 bases, the J end lost 4 bases, and 14 bases lay between the germline ends.

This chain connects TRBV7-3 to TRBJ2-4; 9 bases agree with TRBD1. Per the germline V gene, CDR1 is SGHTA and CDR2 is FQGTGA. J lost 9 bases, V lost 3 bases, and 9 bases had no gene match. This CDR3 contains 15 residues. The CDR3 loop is CASSLGPGQGFIQYF. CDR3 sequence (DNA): TGTGCCAGCAGCTTGGGACCGGGACAGGGCTTCATTCAGTACTTC.

DNA for the CDR3: TGTGCCAGCAGCACCGCGGCCCGACAGGGGGTCTCCTACGAGCAGTACTTC. It encodes CASSTAARQGVSYEQYF. The chain couples TRBV28 to TRBJ2-7; 9 bases line up with TRBD1. Looked up from germline, CDR1 is MDHEN and CDR2 is SYDVKM. V shed 6 bases and J 0 bases; nucleotides not matched to a gene: 12. The CDR3 is made up of 17 amino acids.

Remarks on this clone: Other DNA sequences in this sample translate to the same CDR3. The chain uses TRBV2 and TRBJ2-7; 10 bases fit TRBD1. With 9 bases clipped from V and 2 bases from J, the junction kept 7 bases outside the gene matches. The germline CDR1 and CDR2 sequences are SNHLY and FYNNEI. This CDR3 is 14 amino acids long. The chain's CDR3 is CASLPGQGTYEQYF. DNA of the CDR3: TGTGCCAGTCTACCGGGACAGGGGACCTACGAGCAGTACTTC.

The CDR3 DNA reads TGCGCCAGCAGTGAGGCGCAGGGCTGGGACAATGAGCAGTTCTTC. It specifies CASSEAQGWDNEQFF. The chain employs TRBV10-1 and TRBJ2-1; D is perhaps TRBD1 (5 bases). Germline-derived CDR1 and CDR2 are WNHNN and SYGVQD (reference sequence). V lost 2 bases and J lost 5, with 13 bases in between. The CDR3 loop spans 15 amino acids.

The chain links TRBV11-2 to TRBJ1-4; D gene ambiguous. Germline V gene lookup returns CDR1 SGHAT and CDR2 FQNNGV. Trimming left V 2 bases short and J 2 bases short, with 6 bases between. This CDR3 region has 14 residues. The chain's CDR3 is CASSLTQTNEKLFF. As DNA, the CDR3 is TGTGCCAGCAGCTTAACACAGACTAATGAAAAACTGTTTTTT.

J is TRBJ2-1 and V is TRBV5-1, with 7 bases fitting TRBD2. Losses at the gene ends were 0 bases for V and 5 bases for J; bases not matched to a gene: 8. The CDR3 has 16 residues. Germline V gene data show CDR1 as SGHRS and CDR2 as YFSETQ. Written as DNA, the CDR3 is TGCGCCAGCAGCTTGGCCCCCGGACGGGGGGACAATGAGCAGTTCTTC. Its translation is CASSLAPGRGDNEQFF.

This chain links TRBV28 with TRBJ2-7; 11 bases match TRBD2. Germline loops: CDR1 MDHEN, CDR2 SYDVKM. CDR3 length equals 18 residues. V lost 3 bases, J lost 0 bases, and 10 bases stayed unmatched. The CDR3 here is CASSFPATSGDSSYEQYF. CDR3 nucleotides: TGTGCCAGCAGTTTTCCAGCGACTAGCGGGGATAGCTCCTACGAGCAGTACTTC.

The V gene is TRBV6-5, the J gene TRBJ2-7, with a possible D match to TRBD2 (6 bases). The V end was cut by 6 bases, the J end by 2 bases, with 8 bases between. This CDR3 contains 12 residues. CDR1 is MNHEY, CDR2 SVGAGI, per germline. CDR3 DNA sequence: TGTGCCAGCAGGGAGGGTCCCTACGAGCAGTACTTC. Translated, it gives CASREGPYEQYF.

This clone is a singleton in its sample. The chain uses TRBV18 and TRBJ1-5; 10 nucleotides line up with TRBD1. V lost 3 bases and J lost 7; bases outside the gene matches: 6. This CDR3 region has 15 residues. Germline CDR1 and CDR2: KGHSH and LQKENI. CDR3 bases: TGTGCCAGCTCACCCGGGGGGACAGGGGACCAGCCCCAGCATTTT. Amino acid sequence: CASSPGGTGDQPQHF.

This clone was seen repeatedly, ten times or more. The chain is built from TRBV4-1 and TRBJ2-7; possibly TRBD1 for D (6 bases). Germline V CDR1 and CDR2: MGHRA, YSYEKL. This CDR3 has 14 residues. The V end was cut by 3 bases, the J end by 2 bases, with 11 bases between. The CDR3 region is CASSHGQSPYEQYF. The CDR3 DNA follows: TGCGCCAGCAGCCATGGACAGTCCCCCTACGAGCAGTACTTC.

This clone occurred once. CDR3 coding DNA: TGTGCCAGCAGGGAGACAGGGGCCACGTCCGGGGAGCTGTTTTTT. Its protein is CASRETGATSGELFF. The chain recombines TRBV7-8 with TRBJ2-2, with 8 bases aligning to TRBD1. The germline gives CDR1 SGHVS, CDR2 FQNEAQ. The trim removed 6 bases at V and 6 bases at J, leaving 9 bases unmatched. The CDR3 covers 15 residues.

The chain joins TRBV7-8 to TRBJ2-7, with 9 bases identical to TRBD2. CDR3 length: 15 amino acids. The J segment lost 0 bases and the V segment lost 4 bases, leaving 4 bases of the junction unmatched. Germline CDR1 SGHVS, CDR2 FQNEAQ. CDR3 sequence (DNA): TGTGCCAGCAGCTCCTTAGCGGGGGCCTCCTACGAGCAGTACTTC. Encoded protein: CASSSLAGASYEQYF.

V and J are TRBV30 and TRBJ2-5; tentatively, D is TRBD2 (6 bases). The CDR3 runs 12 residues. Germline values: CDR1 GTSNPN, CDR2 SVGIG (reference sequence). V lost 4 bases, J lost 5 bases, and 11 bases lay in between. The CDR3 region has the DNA TGTGCCTGGAATCGGGGGAGGGAGACCCAGTACTTC. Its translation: CAWNRGRETQYF.

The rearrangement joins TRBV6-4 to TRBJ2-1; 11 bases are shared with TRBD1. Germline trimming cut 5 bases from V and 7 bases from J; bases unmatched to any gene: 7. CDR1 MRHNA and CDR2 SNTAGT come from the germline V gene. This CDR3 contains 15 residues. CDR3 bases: TGTGCCAGCAGTTTCACTGGGACAGGGGGTAATGAGCAGTTCTTC. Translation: CASSFTGTGGNEQFF.

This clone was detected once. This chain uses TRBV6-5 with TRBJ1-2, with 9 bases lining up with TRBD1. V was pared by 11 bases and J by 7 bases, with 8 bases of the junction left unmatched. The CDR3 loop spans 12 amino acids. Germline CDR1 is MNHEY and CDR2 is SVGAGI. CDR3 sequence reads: CAVTGTGLGYTF. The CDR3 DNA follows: TGTGCCGTTACCGGGACAGGGCTTGGCTACACCTTC.

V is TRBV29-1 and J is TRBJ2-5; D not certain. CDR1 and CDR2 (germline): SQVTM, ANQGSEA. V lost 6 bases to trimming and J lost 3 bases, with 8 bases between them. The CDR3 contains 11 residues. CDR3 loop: CSVPTEETQYF. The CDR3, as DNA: TGCAGCGTCCCGACTGAAGAGACCCAGTACTTC.

CDR3 sequence (DNA): TGTGCCAGCAGACGACAGGGAGATCCCTACGAGCAGTACTTC. This encodes CASRRQGDPYEQYF. The J gene is TRBJ2-7, the V gene TRBV27, with 7 positions matching TRBD1. Germline-derived CDR1 and CDR2 are MNHEY and SMNVEV (reference sequence). V was clipped by 6 bases and J by 2 bases; unmatched bases: 7. This CDR3 comprises 14 residues.

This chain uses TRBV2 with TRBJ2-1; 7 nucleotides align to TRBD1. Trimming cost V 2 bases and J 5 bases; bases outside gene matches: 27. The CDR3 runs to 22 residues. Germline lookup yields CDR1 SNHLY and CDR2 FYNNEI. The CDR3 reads CASSELSRDSVLRLLRDNEQFF. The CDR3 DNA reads TGTGCCAGCAGTGAATTGTCCCGGGACAGCGTCTTACGTTTACTTCGCGACAATGAGCAGTTCTTC.

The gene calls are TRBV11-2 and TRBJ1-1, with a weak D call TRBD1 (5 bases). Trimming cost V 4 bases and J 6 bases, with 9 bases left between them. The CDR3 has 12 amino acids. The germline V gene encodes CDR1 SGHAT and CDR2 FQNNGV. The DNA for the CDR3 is TGTGCCAGCAGCTCAGGGTTCCCTGAAGCTTTCTTT. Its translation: CASSSGFPEAFF.

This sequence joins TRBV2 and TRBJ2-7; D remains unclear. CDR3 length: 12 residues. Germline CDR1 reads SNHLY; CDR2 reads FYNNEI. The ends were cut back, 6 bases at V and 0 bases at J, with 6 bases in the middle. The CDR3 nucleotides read TGTGCCAGCAGCTACAGCTCCTACGAGCAGTACTTC. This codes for CASSYSSYEQYF. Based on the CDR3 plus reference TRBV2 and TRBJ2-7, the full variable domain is EPEVTQTPSHQVTQMGQEVILRCVPISNHLYFYWYRQILGQKVEFLVSFYNNEISEKSEIFDDQFSVERPDGSNFTLKIRSTKLEDSAMYFCASSYSSYEQYFGPGTRLTVT.

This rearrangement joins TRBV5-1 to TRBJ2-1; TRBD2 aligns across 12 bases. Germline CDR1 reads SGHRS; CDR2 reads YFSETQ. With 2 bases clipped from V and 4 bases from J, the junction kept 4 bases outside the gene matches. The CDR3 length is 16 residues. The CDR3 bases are TGCGCCAGCAGCTTAGGACTAGCGGGGTCGTACAATGAGCAGTTCTTC. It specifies CASSLGLAGSYNEQFF.

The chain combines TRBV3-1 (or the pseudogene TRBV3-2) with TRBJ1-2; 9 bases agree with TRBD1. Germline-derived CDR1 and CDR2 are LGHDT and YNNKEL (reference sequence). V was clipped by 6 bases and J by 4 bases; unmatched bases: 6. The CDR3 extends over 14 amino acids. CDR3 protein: CASSRGQGFYGYTF. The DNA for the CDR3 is TGTGCCAGCAGTCGCGGACAGGGGTTCTATGGCTACACCTTC.

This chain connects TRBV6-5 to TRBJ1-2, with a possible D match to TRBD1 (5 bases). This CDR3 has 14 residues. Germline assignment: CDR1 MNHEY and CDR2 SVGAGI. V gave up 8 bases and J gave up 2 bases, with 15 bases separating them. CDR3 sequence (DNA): TGTGCCAGCCGCCCGGGGGTTTCCAACTATGGCTACACCTTC. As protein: CASRPGVSNYGYTF.

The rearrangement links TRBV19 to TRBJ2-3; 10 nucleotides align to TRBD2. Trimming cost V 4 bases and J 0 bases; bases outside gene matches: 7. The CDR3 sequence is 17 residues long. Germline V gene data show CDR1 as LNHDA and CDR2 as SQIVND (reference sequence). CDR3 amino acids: CASSRGSGGISTDTQYF. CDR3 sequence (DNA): TGTGCCAGTAGTAGGGGTAGCGGGGGGATTAGCACAGATACGCAGTATTTT.

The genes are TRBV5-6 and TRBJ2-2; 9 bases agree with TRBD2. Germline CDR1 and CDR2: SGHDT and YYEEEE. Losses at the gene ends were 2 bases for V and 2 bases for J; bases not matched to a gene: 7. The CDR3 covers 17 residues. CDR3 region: CASSFLGTSRNTGELFF. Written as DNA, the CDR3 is TGTGCCAGCAGCTTCCTTGGGACTAGCCGTAACACCGGGGAGCTGTTTTTT.

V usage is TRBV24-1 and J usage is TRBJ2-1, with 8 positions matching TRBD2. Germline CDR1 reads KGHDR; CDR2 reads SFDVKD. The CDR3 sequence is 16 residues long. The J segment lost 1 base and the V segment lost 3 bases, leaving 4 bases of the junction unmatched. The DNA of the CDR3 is TGTGCCACCAGTGATACCGCGGGGGGTTCCTACAATGAGCAGTTCTTC. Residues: CATSDTAGGSYNEQFF.

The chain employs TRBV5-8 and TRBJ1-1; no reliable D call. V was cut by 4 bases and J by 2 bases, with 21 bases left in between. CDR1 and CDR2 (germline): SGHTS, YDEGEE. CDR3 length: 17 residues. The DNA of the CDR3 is TGTGCCAGCAGCCGCCTGGGCGTCTCCTCACCCAACACTGAAGCTTTCTTT. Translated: CASSRLGVSSPNTEAFF. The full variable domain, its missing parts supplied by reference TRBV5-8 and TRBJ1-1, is EAGVTQSPTHLIKTRGQQATLRCSPISGHTSVYWYQQALGLGLQFLLWYDEGEERNRGNFPPRFSGRQFPNYSSELNVNALELEDSALYLCASSRLGVSSPNTEAFFGQGTRLTVV.

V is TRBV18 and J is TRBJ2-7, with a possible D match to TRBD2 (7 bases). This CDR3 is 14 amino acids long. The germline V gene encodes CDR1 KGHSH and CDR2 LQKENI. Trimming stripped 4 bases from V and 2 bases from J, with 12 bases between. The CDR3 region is CASSREGGTYEQYF. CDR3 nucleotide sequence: TGTGCCAGCTCACGCGAGGGGGGGACCTACGAGCAGTACTTC.

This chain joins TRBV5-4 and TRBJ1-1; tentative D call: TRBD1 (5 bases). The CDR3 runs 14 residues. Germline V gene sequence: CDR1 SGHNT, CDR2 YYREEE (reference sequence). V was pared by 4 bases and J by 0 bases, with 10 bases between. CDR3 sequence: CASSRRGMNTEAFF. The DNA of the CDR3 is TGTGCCAGCAGCCGACGGGGGATGAACACTGAAGCTTTCTTT.